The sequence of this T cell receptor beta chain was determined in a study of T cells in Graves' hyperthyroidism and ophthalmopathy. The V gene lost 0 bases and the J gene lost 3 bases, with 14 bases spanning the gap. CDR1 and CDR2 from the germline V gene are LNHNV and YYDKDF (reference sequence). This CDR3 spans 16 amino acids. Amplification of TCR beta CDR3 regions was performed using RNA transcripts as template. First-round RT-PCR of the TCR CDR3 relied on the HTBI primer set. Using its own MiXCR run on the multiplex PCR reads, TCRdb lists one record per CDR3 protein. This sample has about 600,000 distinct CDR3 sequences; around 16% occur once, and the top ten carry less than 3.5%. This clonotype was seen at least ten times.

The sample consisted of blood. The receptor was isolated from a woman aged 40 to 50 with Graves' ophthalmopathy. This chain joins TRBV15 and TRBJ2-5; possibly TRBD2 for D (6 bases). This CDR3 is CATSRDFGRQKETQYF. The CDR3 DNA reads TGTGCCACCAGCAGAGATTTCGGGAGACAGAAAGAGACCCAGTACTTC.